These T cell receptor beta chains were read from a single sample in a study of blood T cell repertoires in COVID-19. Repertoires were generated with immunoSEQ multiplex PCR, while TCRdb's copy carries only in-frame clones and drops some. The sample has under 100,000 clones; around 90% are singletons. The specimen was peripheral blood. Receptor source: a man aged 30 to 39 with acute or convalescent COVID-19. The conserved cysteine and the conserved F or W are not part of the CDR3 here. Not all rows give a size; the values are once, few, many and, for expanded clones, a class.

clone_size j_call v_call cdr3_aa
- TRBJ1-4 TRBV5-1 ASSLATNEKLF
- TRBJ2-3 TRBV29-1 SAGVETSTDTQY
few TRBJ1-6 TRBV30 AWSVQNNSPLH
- TRBJ2-2 TRBV20-1 SASSRAEAGGMTGELF
- TRBJ1-1 TRBV3-1/TRBV3-2 ASSLQGATTEAF
once TRBJ2-1 TRBV7-2 ASSLEVGSWTYNEQF
once TRBJ2-7 TRBV5-1 ASSGGQGYEQY
- TRBJ1-1 TRBV23-1 ASRTGTNEAF
once TRBJ2-6 TRBV27 ASSFGRGANVLT
- TRBJ2-5 TRBV5-1 ASSRDSTQETQY
- TRBJ2-5 TRBV7-2 ASRQGKQETQY
- TRBJ2-5 TRBV5-1 ASSFRDSHQETQY
once TRBJ2-3 TRBV28 ASSFHRDRAEDTQY
- TRBJ1-2 TRBV5-1 ASSLGGGERSFGYT
- TRBJ1-2 TRBV18 ASSPSRLPEGYT
- TRBJ1-6 TRBV3-1/TRBV3-2 ATHTGAPNSPLH
few TRBJ2-3 TRBV28 ASTPLRDSQRDTQY
- TRBJ1-1 TRBV27 ASSPGQRNRNTEAF
- TRBJ2-7 TRBV13 ASSYLSGSLSYEQY
- TRBJ2-5 TRBV7-8 ASSPQGEAQY
- TRBJ2-3 TRBV9 ASSAGTGGTADTQY
once TRBJ1-1 TRBV7-2 ASSPGQATTEAF
once TRBJ2-4 TRBV2 ASRTGMGAKNIQY
- TRBJ2-5 TRBV5-4 ASSMTSGRTETQY
- TRBJ1-3 TRBV6-6 ASSLNRGSGNTIY
- TRBJ2-1 TRBV4-2 ASSRRGPVAGDVYNEQF
- TRBJ2-7 TRBV18 ASSPRLAGDYEQY
- TRBJ2-3 TRBV2 ASSEGGYRGRADTQY
- TRBJ1-4 TRBV28 ASSITGSGSEKLF
- TRBJ1-5 TRBV11-2 ASSLVGGNQPQH
- TRBJ2-7 TRBV7-8 ASSAAGTTYEQY
- TRBJ2-1 TRBV6-5 ASTRQGYNVQF